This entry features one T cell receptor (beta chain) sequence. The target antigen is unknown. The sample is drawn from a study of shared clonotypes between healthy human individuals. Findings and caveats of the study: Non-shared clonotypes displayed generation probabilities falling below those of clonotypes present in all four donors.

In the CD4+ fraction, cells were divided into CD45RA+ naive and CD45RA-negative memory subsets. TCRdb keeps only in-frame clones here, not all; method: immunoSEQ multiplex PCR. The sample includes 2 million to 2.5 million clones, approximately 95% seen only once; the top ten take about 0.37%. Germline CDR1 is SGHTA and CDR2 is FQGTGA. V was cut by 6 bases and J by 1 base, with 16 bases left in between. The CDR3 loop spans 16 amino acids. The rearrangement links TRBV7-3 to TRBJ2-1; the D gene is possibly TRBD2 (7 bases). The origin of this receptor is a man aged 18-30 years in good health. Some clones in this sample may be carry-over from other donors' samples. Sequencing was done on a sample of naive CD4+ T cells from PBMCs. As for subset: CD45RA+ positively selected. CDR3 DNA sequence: TGTGCCAGCAGTCCACCCGGGGGGCCATCCTACAATGAGCAGTTCTTC. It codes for CASSPPGGPSYNEQFF.